This T cell receptor (beta chain) was documented in a study of blood T cell repertoires in COVID-19. Study-level information: Acute and convalescent COVID-19 specimens originated in the United States, Italy and Spain.

The CDR3 loop spans 15 amino acids. The ends were cut back, 6 bases at V and 3 bases at J, with 16 bases in the middle. The germline CDR1 and CDR2 sequences are MNHNY and SVGAGI (reference sequence). Generated by immunoSEQ multiplex PCR, the TCRdb table keeps only in-frame clones and is missing some. The profile shows some 700,000 clones, 90% of them singletons. This clone came up a few times. The clonotype was recovered from a woman aged 18-29 years with acute or convalescent COVID-19. The V gene is TRBV6-6, the J gene TRBJ2-3; D unresolved. The specimen was peripheral blood. CDR3 protein: CASSLDETGTDTQYF. CDR3 nucleotide sequence: TGTGCCAGCAGCCTCGATGAGACCGGGACAGATACGCAGTATTTT.